One and the same sample provided the 7 T cell receptor beta chains below, sequenced in a study of blood T cell repertoires in COVID-19. TCRdb's copy holds only in-frame clones and misses some; the assay was immunoSEQ multiplex PCR. Among 270,000 or so clones, 90% were seen once, and the ten largest hold around 1.9%. Sequenced sample: peripheral blood. All receptors derive from a woman aged 55-69 years with COVID-19, enrolled during active disease.

The chain links TRBV9 to TRBJ2-2; TRBD1 might be the D (6 bases). Per germline, CDR1 SGDLS and CDR2 YYNGEE. CDR3 length: 13 residues. V gave up 3 bases and J gave up 7 bases, with 10 bases separating them. CDR3 bases: TGTGCCAGCAGCGAATGGACAGTCGGGGAGCTGTTTTTT. It encodes CASSEWTVGELFF.

This clone is a singleton in its sample. The V and J genes are TRBV5-6 and TRBJ2-4; 12 bases align to TRBD2. From germline, CDR1 is SGHDT and CDR2 YYEEEE. There are 19 residues in the CDR3. The ends lost 4 bases at V and 5 bases at J; junction bases unmatched: 16. DNA for the CDR3: TGTGCCAGCAGCGCCCGGACTAGCGGGACTTATGGAGGTCAAAACATTCAGTACTTC. Translated: CASSARTSGTYGGQNIQYF.

This clone was counted only a few times. V usage is TRBV3-1 (or the pseudogene TRBV3-2) and J usage is TRBJ2-1, with a tentative D call TRBD2 (5 bases). The CDR3 has 15 amino acids. Germline assignment: CDR1 LGHDT and CDR2 YNNKEL (reference sequence). V shed 1 base and J shed 0 bases, with 7 bases lying between them. The CDR3 sequence: CASSQVAGSYNEQFF. The CDR3 DNA reads TGTGCCAGCAGCCAAGTTGCGGGCTCCTACAATGAGCAGTTCTTC.

The rearrangement joins TRBV7-2 to TRBJ2-5; TRBD1 matches at 9 bases. This CDR3 spans 15 amino acids. Germline values: CDR1 SGHTA, CDR2 FQGNSA. Losses at the gene ends were 1 base for V and 5 bases for J; bases not matched to a gene: 5. Here the CDR3 reads CASSLVRTGEETQYF. Here the CDR3 DNA reads TGTGCCAGCAGCTTAGTGCGGACAGGGGAGGAGACCCAGTACTTC. Complete variable domain (other parts from reference TRBV7-2 and TRBJ2-5): GAGVSQSPSNKVTEKGKDVELRCDPISGHTALYWYRQSLGQGLEFLIYFQGNSAPDKSGLPSDRFSAERTGGSVSTLTIQRTQQEDSAVYLCASSLVRTGEETQYFGPGTRLLVL.

The chain employs TRBV15 and TRBJ1-2, with TRBD1 as a possible D gene (6 bases). V lost 1 base and J 5 bases, leaving 14 bases between the germline ends. Germline V gene data show CDR1 as LNHNV and CDR2 as YYDKDF (reference sequence). The CDR3 loop spans 15 amino acids. For the CDR3, the DNA is TGTGCCACCAGCAGAGCGGGGGGGCGGGAGTATGGCTACACCTTC. Translated: CATSRAGGREYGYTF.

The chain uses TRBV11-3 and TRBJ2-3; 9 bases map to TRBD1. The V gene's germline CDR1 is SGHNT and CDR2 YENEEA. The CDR3 loop spans 16 amino acids. Trimming took 1 base from V and 7 from J; bases not matched to a gene: 9. The CDR3 DNA sequence: TGTGCCAGCAGCTTAGGAGGGGACAGGGCACACAATACGCAGTATTTT. Translated, it gives CASSLGGDRAHNTQYF.

The chain is built from TRBV6-1 and TRBJ2-1; 7 bases match TRBD2. The CDR3 is 15 residues long. J gave up 3 bases and V 2 bases, and 4 bases lay outside the gene matches. Germline V lookup: CDR1 MNHNS, CDR2 SASEGT. The CDR3 sequence is CASSEQASGYNEQFF. For the CDR3, the DNA is TGTGCCAGCAGTGAACAGGCTAGCGGCTACAATGAGCAGTTCTTC.